In its sample, the clone carrying this T cell receptor (beta chain) was seen once. This record comes from a study of blood T cell repertoires in COVID-19. The CDR3 totals 14 residues. V was pared by 4 bases and J by 6 bases, with 7 bases of the junction left unmatched. Germline V CDR1 and CDR2: LGHDT, YNNKEL (reference sequence). Sequencing used immunoSEQ multiplex PCR; TCRdb keeps in-frame clones, though not all of them. The sample yields more than 250,000 clones, approximately 90% seen once. The sequence was collected from a woman between 35 and 50 years old who had recovered from COVID-19. Sequenced input: PBMCs or T cells enriched from blood (not recorded which). The chain carries TRBV3-1 (or the pseudogene TRBV3-2) and TRBJ2-7, with 9 bases identical to TRBD2. For the CDR3, the DNA is TGTGCCAGCAGCCTCGAGGCGGGAGGGCGCGAGCAGTACTTC. It is translated as CASSLEAGGREQYF.